This T cell receptor (beta chain) was captured by sequencing in a study of blood T cell repertoires in COVID-19. Study-level background: Collection of acute and convalescent COVID-19 samples took place in the United States, Italy and Spain.

Per germline, CDR1 LGHDT and CDR2 YNNKEL (reference sequence). With V trimmed by 5 bases and J by 2 bases, 14 bases remained unmatched. CDR3 length: 18 amino acids. Authors' data handling: By means of reference gene primer amplification, nucleated cell counts were estimated. Clones were sequenced by immunoSEQ multiplex PCR, and TCRdb holds only the in-frame ones, with some missing. The DNA was the basis for D and trimming; V, J and clone size are from that table. The data show roughly 67,000 clones, 65% to 80% seen once. This clone came up once. The receptor was isolated from a human donor in a cohort sampled during active COVID-19. The genes are TRBV3-1 (or the pseudogene TRBV3-2) and TRBJ1-2; 10 bases align to TRBD1. The material sequenced was peripheral blood. The CDR3 loop reads CASSLSTDRGLLNYGYTF. DNA of the CDR3: TGTGCCAGCAGCTTAAGTACGGACAGGGGGTTGCTAAACTATGGCTACACCTTC.